The next 13 T cell receptor beta chains were all read from a single sample in a study of blood T cell repertoires in COVID-19. Generated by immunoSEQ multiplex PCR, the TCRdb table keeps only in-frame clones and is missing some. The table includes 250,000 to 300,000 clones, around 89% detected once. The sequencing input was PBMCs or T cells enriched from blood (not recorded which). These receptors all stem from a man aged 40-49 years who had recovered from COVID-19.

This chain uses TRBV19 with TRBJ1-5; 7 bases are a match to TRBD1. The CDR3 runs 15 residues. Germline assignment: CDR1 LNHDA and CDR2 SQIVND (reference sequence). The trim removed 11 bases at V and 2 bases at J, leaving 12 bases unmatched. The CDR3 DNA reads as TGTGCCGATTTCCTAGACAGGGTTGGCAATCAGCCCCAGCATTTT. Its translation is CADFLDRVGNQPQHF.

The gene calls are TRBV6-5 and TRBJ2-7; 9 bases fit TRBD1. The germline V gene has CDR1 MNHEY and CDR2 SVGAGI. The CDR3 is 14 amino acids. The junction had 14 bases not matched to a gene; V was cut back by 11 bases and J by 6 bases. The CDR3 DNA reads as TGTGCCTTTGACAGGGACAGGGTACTACGCGAGCAGTACTTC. It codes for CAFDRDRVLREQYF.

The chain carries TRBV6-5 and TRBJ2-2; TRBD2 matches 7 bases. The length of the CDR3 is 15 residues. In germline, CDR1 is MNHEY, CDR2 SVGAGI. Germline trimming cut 0 bases from V and 6 bases from J; bases unmatched to any gene: 4. The CDR3 DNA is TGTGCCAGCAGTTACTCCATTCTAGCGGCCGGGGAGCTGTTTTTT. Translation: CASSYSILAAGELFF.

The rearrangement links TRBV27 to TRBJ1-2; no clear D. CDR1 is MNHEY, CDR2 SMNVEV, per germline (reference sequence). V was cut by 4 bases and J by 1 base, with 10 bases left in between. CDR3 length: 14 residues. CDR3 residues: CASSSQVGNYGYTF. CDR3 DNA sequence: TGTGCCAGCAGTTCCCAAGTCGGTAACTATGGCTACACCTTC.

This clone was observed a single time. The chain uses TRBV5-1 and TRBJ2-7, with a possible D match to TRBD2 (5 bases). CDR3 length: 16 residues. CDR1 and CDR2 from the germline V gene are SGHRS and YFSETQ. V was shortened by 0 bases and J by 2 bases, with 15 bases between the two germline ends. CDR3 amino acids: CASSLAFRMGAYEQYF. The DNA of the CDR3 is TGCGCCAGCAGCTTGGCCTTCCGGATGGGAGCCTACGAGCAGTACTTC.

The table lists this clone with a count of one. This chain joins TRBV19 and TRBJ1-2, with 7 nucleotides matching TRBD1. V gave up 2 bases and J gave up 4 bases; unmatched junction bases: 7. CDR1 LNHDA and CDR2 SQIVND come from the germline V gene (reference sequence). CDR3 length equals 15 residues. In DNA form, the CDR3 reads TGTGCCAGTAGTATACGGGACAGAGGTTCCTATGGCTACACCTTC. Amino acid sequence: CASSIRDRGSYGYTF.

The chain links TRBV11-3 to TRBJ2-1; TRBD1 matches 9 bases. In germline, CDR1 is SGHNT, CDR2 YENEEA. This CDR3 is built from 14 residues. The ends lost 6 bases at V and 4 bases at J; junction bases unmatched: 4. The DNA of the CDR3 is TGTGCCAGCAGGGGACAGGGACTATACAATGAGCAGTTCTTC. Its translation: CASRGQGLYNEQFF.

This clone was counted between two and nine times. This chain links TRBV7-6 with TRBJ1-2; 8 nucleotides align to TRBD1. The germline gives CDR1 SGHVS, CDR2 FNYEAQ. V was pared by 5 bases and J by 4 bases, with 9 bases of the junction left unmatched. The CDR3 runs 15 residues. CDR3 in DNA: TGTGCCAGCAGCACGGGATACGACAGGGGCTATGGCTACACCTTC. It translates to CASSTGYDRGYGYTF.

V gene TRBV7-9 combines with J gene TRBJ2-1, with 11 bases identical to TRBD2. The CDR3 extends over 14 amino acids. From germline, CDR1 is SEHNR and CDR2 FQNEAQ (reference sequence). Trimming cost V 5 bases and J 4 bases; bases outside gene matches: 1. The DNA for the CDR3 is TGTGCCAGCAGCCGGACTAGCGGGTACAATGAGCAGTTCTTC. It yields the protein CASSRTSGYNEQFF.

The chain carries TRBV6-2 or TRBV6-3 and TRBJ1-5; D gene unclear. CDR3 length: 12 residues. The germline V and J ends were trimmed by 0 bases and 11 bases, with 8 bases remaining between them. CDR1 MNHEY and CDR2 SVGEGT come from the germline V gene. Here the CDR3 DNA reads TGTGCCAGCAGTTACTCGCGGGGATCCCAGCATTTT. As protein: CASSYSRGSQHF.

The chain employs TRBV11-3 and TRBJ1-1; a weak D match, TRBD1 (5 bases). Trimming left V 1 base short and J 2 bases short, with 8 bases between. The CDR3 has 14 amino acids. Germline-derived CDR1 and CDR2 are SGHNT and YENEEA. CDR3: CASSLAGLNTEAFF. CDR3 coding DNA: TGTGCCAGCAGCTTAGCAGGGTTAAACACTGAAGCTTTCTTT. Full variable domain (rest looked up from reference TRBV11-3 and TRBJ1-1): EAGVVQSPRYKIIEKKQPVAFWCNPISGHNTLYWYLQNLGQGPELLIRYENEEAVDDSQLPKDRFSAERLKGVDSTLKIQPAELGDSAVYLCASSLAGLNTEAFFGQGTRLTVV.

The V gene is TRBV15, the J gene TRBJ2-1; D perhaps matches TRBD2 (6 bases). Trimming shortened V by 5 bases and J by 6 bases, and 17 bases separated the two germline ends. The CDR3 consists of 15 residues. CDR1 LNHNV and CDR2 YYDKDF come from the germline V gene (reference sequence). CDR3 sequence (DNA): TGTGCCACCAGCGCGCGGGACTTTCTAGGCAATGAGCAGTTCTTC. Its protein product is CATSARDFLGNEQFF.

The chain combines TRBV4-3 with TRBJ1-3; D remains unclear. The CDR3 length is 15 residues. The germline V gene encodes CDR1 LGHNA and CDR2 YSLEER. V was pared by 0 bases and J by 1 base, with 7 bases between. CDR3 sequence (DNA): TGCGCCAGCAGCCAAGATAGAGGGTCTGGAAACACCATATATTTT. It translates to CASSQDRGSGNTIYF.